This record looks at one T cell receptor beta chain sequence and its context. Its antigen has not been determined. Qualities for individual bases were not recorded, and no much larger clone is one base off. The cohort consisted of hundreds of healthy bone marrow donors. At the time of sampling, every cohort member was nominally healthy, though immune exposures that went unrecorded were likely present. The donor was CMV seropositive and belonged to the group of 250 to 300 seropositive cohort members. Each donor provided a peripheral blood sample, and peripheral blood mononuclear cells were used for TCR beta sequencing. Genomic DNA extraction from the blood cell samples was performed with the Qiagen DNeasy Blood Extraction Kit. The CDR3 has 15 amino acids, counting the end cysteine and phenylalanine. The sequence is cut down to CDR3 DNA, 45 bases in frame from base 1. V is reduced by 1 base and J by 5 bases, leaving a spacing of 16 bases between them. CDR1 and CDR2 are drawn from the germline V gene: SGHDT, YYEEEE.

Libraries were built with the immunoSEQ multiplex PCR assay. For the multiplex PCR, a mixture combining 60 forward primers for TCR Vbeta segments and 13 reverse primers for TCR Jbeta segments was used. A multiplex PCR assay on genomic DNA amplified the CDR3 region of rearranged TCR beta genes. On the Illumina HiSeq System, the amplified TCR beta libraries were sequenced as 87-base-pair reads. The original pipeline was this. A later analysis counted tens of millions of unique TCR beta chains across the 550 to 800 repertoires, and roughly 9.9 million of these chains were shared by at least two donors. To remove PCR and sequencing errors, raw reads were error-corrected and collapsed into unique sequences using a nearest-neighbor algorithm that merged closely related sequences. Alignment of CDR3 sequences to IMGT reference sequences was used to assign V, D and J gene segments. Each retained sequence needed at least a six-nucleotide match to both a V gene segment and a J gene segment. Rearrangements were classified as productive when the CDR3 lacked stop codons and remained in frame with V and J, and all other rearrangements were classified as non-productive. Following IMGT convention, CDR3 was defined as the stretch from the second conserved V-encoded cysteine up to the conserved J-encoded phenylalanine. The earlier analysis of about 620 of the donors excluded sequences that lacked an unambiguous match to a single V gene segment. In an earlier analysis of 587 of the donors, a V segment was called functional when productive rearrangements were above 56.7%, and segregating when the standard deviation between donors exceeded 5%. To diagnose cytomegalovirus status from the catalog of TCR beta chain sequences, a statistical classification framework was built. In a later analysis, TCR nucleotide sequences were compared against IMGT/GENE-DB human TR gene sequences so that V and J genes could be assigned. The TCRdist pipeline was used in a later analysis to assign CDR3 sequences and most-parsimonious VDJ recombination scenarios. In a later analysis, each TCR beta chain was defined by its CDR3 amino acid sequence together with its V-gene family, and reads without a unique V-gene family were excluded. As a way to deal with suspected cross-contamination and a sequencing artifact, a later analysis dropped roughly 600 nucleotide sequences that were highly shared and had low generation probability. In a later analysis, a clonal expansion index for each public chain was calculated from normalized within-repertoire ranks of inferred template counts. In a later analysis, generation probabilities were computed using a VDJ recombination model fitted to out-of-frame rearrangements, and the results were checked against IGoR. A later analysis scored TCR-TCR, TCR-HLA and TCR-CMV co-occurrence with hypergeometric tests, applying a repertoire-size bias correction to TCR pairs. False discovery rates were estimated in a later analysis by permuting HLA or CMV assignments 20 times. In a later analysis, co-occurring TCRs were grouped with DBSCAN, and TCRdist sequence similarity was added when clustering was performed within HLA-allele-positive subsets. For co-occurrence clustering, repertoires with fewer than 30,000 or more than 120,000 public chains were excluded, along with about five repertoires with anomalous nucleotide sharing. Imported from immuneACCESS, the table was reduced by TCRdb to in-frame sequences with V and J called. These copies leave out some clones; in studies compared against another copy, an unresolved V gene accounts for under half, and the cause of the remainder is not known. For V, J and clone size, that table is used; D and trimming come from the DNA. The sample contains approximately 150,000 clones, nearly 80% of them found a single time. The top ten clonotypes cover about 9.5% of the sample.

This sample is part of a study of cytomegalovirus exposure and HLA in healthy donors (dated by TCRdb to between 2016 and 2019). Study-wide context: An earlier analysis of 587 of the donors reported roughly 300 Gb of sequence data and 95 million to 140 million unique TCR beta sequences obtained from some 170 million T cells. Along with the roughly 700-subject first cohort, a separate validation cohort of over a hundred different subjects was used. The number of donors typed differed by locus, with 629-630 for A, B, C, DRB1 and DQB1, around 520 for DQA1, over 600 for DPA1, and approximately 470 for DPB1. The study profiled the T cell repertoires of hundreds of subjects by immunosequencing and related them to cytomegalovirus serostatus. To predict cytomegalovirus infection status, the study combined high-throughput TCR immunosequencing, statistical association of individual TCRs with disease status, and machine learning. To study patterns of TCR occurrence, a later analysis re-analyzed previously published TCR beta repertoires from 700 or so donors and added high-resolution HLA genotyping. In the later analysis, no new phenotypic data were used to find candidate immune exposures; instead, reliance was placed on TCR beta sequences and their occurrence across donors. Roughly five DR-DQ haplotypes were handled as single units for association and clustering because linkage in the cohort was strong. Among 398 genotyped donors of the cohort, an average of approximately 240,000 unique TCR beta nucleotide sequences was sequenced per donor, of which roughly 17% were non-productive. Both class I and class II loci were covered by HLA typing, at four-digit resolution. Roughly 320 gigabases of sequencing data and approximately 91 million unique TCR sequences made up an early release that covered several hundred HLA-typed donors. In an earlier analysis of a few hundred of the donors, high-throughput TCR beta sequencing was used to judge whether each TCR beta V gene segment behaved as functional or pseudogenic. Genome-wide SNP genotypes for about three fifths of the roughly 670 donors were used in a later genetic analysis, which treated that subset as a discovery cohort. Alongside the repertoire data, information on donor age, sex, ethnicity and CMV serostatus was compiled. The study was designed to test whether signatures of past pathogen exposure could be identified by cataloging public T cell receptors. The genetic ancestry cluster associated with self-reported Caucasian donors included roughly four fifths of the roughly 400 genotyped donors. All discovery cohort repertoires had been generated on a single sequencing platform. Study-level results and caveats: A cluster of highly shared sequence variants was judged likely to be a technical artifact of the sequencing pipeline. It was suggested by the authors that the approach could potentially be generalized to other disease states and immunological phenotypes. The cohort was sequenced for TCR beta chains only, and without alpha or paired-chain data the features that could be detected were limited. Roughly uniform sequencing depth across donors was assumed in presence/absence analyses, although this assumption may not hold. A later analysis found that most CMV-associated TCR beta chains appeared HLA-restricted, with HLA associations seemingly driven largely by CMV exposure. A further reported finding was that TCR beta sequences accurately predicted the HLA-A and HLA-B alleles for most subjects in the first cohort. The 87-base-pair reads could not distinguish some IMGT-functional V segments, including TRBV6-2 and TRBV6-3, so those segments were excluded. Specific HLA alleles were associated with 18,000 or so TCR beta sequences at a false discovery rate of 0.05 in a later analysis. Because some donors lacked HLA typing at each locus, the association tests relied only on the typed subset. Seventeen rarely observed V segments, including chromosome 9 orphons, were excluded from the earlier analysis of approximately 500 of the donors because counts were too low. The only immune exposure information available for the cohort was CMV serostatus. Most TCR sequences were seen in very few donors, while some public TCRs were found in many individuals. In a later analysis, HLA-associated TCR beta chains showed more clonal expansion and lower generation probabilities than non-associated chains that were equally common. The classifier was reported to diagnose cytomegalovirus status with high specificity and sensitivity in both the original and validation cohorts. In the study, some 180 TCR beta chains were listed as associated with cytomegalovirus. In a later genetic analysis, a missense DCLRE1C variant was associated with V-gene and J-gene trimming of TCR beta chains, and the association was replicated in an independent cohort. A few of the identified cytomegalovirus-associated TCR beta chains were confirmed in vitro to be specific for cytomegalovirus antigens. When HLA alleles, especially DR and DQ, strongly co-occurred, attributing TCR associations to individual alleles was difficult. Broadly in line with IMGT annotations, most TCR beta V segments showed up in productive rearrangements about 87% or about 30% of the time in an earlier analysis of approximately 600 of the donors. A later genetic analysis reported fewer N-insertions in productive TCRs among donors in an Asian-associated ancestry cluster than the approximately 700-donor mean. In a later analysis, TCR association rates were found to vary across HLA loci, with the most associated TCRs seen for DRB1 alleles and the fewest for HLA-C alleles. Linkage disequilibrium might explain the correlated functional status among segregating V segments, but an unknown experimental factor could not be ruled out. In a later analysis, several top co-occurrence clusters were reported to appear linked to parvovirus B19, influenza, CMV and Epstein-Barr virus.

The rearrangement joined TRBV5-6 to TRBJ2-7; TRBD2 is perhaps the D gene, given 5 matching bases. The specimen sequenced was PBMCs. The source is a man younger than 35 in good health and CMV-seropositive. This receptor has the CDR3 CASSLLSEGKNEQYF. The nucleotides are TGTGCCAGCAGCTTGCTGTCAGAGGGTAAGAACGAGCAGTACTTC.